Below, 23 T cell receptor beta chains from the same sample are listed, as sequenced in a study of graft-versus-host responses after intestinal transplantation. The repertoire was sequenced with immunoSEQ multiplex PCR; TCRdb's copy has only in-frame clones and lacks some. The sample consists of 9,500 to 13,000 clones, around three quarters of them appearing once. The graft tissue was processed, and this released both intraepithelial and lamina propria lymphocytes. The input for sequencing was ileum tissue, taken 23 days after intestinal transplant. Receptor source: a human patient who received an intestinal transplant, so some T cells may come from the graft donor.

The J gene is TRBJ2-7, the V gene TRBV9, with 7 bases lining up with TRBD1. This CDR3 comprises 15 residues. J lost 5 bases, V lost 3 bases, and 11 bases had no gene match. Germline V gives CDR1 SGDLS, CDR2 YYNGEE. This chain's CDR3 is CASSGQGSYADEQYF. The CDR3 nucleotides are TGTGCCAGCAGCGGACAGGGTTCATACGCAGACGAGCAGTACTTC.

This clone was seen more than once but under ten times. This chain connects TRBV4-1 to TRBJ2-4; no reliable D call. The V gene's germline CDR1 is MGHRA and CDR2 YSYEKL. This CDR3 comprises 14 residues. V dropped 4 bases and J dropped 5 bases, with 12 bases sitting between them. Here the CDR3 DNA reads TGCGCCAGCAGCCCAGCCGGGCCCGAAAACATTCAGTACTTC. This translates into CASSPAGPENIQYF.

The genes are TRBV7-9 and TRBJ2-1; the D is unclear. Per the germline V gene, CDR1 is SEHNR and CDR2 is FQNEAQ (reference sequence). CDR3 length equals 17 residues. Trimming stripped 5 bases from V and 6 bases from J, with 23 bases between. Written as DNA, the CDR3 is TGTGCCAGCAGCCCCTGGATTCGAGGCTTCTACCGCAATGAGCAGTTCTTC. Translating it yields CASSPWIRGFYRNEQFF.

The chain employs TRBV14 and TRBJ1-2; possible D gene TRBD1, 5 bases. Per the germline V gene, CDR1 is SGHDN and CDR2 is FVKESK. CDR3 length: 12 amino acids. With 3 bases removed from V and 8 bases from J, the gap between germline ends came to 10 bases. The CDR3 DNA reads as TGTGCCAGCAGCCAGGGGGGATACGGCTACACCTTC. Translated, it gives CASSQGGYGYTF.

This chain joins TRBV5-6 and TRBJ1-5, with a possible D match to TRBD1 (5 bases). The CDR3 has 16 amino acids. Trimming shortened V by 4 bases and J by 6 bases, and 20 bases separated the two germline ends. CDR1 and CDR2 (germline): SGHDT, YYEEEE. The CDR3 is CASSAKKTASGQPQHF. The CDR3 nucleotides are TGTGCCAGCAGCGCAAAAAAGACAGCTTCAGGTCAGCCCCAGCATTTT.

V gene TRBV27 combines with J gene TRBJ2-1; D unclear. In germline, CDR1 is MNHEY, CDR2 SMNVEV (reference sequence). Trimming left V 4 bases short and J 8 bases short, with 9 bases between. This CDR3 region has 12 residues. CDR3 sequence: CASSSFSYEQFF. CDR3 nucleotide sequence: TGTGCCAGCAGTTCTTTTTCGTATGAGCAGTTCTTC.

The rearrangement links TRBV6-5 to TRBJ2-1; TRBD2 aligns across 10 bases. Germline CDR1 is MNHEY and CDR2 is SVGAGI. V shed 4 bases, J shed 5 bases, and the junction held 2 bases outside the gene matches. CDR3 length equals 14 residues. The CDR3 sequence: CASSFLAGDNEQFF. CDR3 DNA: TGTGCCAGCAGTTTTCTAGCGGGGGACAATGAGCAGTTCTTC.

This chain joins TRBV7-8 and TRBJ1-4; D is unresolved. This CDR3 has 14 residues. V lost 6 bases and J 4 bases, leaving 12 bases between the germline ends. From germline, CDR1 is SGHVS and CDR2 FQNEAQ. CDR3 DNA sequence: TGTGCCAGCAGTTTGGACGGGGATAATGAAAAACTGTTTTTT. Amino acid sequence: CASSLDGDNEKLFF. The full variable domain, rest sourced from reference TRBV7-8 and TRBJ1-4, is GAGVSQSPRYKVAKRGQDVALRCDPISGHVSLFWYQQALGQGPEFLTYFQNEAQLDKSGLPSDRFFAERPEGSVSTLKIQRTQQEDSAVYLCASSLDGDNEKLFFGSGTQLSVL.

Only one count was recorded for this clone. The CDR3 region has the DNA TGTGCCAGCAGTTATCCCGTTCCGGAGAGTTCCAATGAGCAGTTCTTC. Amino acids: CASSYPVPESSNEQFF. The chain links TRBV6-6 to TRBJ2-1; no reliable D call. V was pared by 3 bases and J by 6 bases, with 18 bases between. The CDR3 is made up of 16 amino acids. The germline V gene has CDR1 MNHNY and CDR2 SVGAGI (reference sequence).

The chain has TRBV7-3 and TRBJ2-2; D uncertain. V lost 2 bases to trimming and J lost 2 bases, with 6 bases between them. CDR1 SGHTA and CDR2 FQGTGA come from the germline V gene. This CDR3 is built from 14 residues. The CDR3 loop is CASSLGLNTGELFF. The CDR3, as DNA: TGTGCCAGCAGCTTAGGGCTTAACACCGGGGAGCTGTTTTTT.

This clone is judged medium-sized (0.01 to 0.1%). V is TRBV7-9 and J is TRBJ2-2; D possibly uses TRBD1 or TRBD2 (6 bases each). The V end lost 1 base, the J end lost 5 bases, and 14 bases lay between the germline ends. CDR3 length: 16 amino acids. Germline CDR1 is SEHNR and CDR2 is FQNEAQ (reference sequence). CDR3 sequence reads: CASSLGTGARTGELFF. CDR3 in DNA: TGTGCCAGCAGCTTAGGGACGGGGGCGCGGACCGGGGAGCTGTTTTTT.

The chain recombines TRBV9 with TRBJ2-3; the D is unclear. Trimming left V 4 bases short and J 2 bases short, with 11 bases between. CDR1 is SGDLS, CDR2 YYNGEE, per germline. CDR3 length: 14 residues. For the CDR3, the DNA is TGTGCCAGCAGCTTGGGGTCCACCACAGATACGCAGTATTTT. Its protein product is CASSLGSTTDTQYF.

The chain has TRBV7-2 and TRBJ2-2; D remains ambiguous. The CDR3 loop spans 15 amino acids. Germline V CDR1 and CDR2: SGHTA, FQGNSA. Trimming cost V 5 bases and J 6 bases, with 16 bases left between them. The CDR3 nucleotides read TGTGCCAGCAGCCCTGAGGCCGGATTTGCCGGGGAGCTGTTTTTT. Protein sequence: CASSPEAGFAGELFF.

This clone is medium-sized within its sample. The chain carries TRBV7-3 and TRBJ2-2, with a weak D call TRBD2 (6 bases). The CDR3 consists of 17 residues. CDR1 SGHTA and CDR2 FQGTGA come from the germline V gene. Trimming stripped 1 base from V and 2 bases from J, with 14 bases between. CDR3 sequence: CASSLNSRGANTGELFF. The CDR3 nucleotides are TGTGCCAGCAGCTTAAACTCGCGCGGGGCCAACACCGGGGAGCTGTTTTTT.

By sample fraction, this clone is medium-sized. V gene TRBV7-3 combines with J gene TRBJ2-1; D ambiguous. This CDR3 contains 13 residues. Germline CDR1 is SGHTA and CDR2 is FQGTGA. With 4 bases removed from V and 4 bases from J, the gap between germline ends came to 8 bases. The CDR3 DNA follows: TGTGCCAGCAGCTCGGGTCTGTACAATGAGCAGTTCTTC. It yields the protein CASSSGLYNEQFF.

The chain is built from TRBV6-5 and TRBJ2-4; D not resolved. Trimming left V 4 bases short and J 0 bases short, with 10 bases between. Germline values: CDR1 MNHEY, CDR2 SVGAGI. The CDR3 length is 15 residues. This CDR3 is CASSWGHLAKNIQYF. The CDR3, as DNA: TGTGCCAGCAGTTGGGGTCATCTAGCCAAAAACATTCAGTACTTC.

The chain carries TRBV28 and TRBJ2-3; D may be TRBD1 (5 bases). Germline V lookup: CDR1 MDHEN, CDR2 SYDVKM. Trimming took 2 bases from V and 3 from J, leaving 12 bases between them. The CDR3 sequence is 15 residues long. The CDR3 bases are TGTGCCAGCAGTTTAATACCAGGGTTAACAGATACGCAGTATTTT. This encodes CASSLIPGLTDTQYF.

In its sample, this clone was seen a few times. This sequence joins TRBV6-4 and TRBJ1-4, with 9 positions matching TRBD1. CDR3 length: 17 residues. After removal of 2 bases from V and 1 base from J, the junction contained 5 bases not matched to a gene. In germline, CDR1 is MRHNA, CDR2 SNTAGT. The DNA of the CDR3 is TGTGCCAGCAGTGACAACGACAGGGGGTTAACTAATGAAAAACTGTTTTTT. It encodes CASSDNDRGLTNEKLFF.

This clone is labeled medium-sized (0.01 to 0.1%). Other DNA sequences in this specimen translate into the identical CDR3. The rearrangement joins TRBV5-6 to TRBJ1-1; D gene uncertain. Per germline, CDR1 SGHDT and CDR2 YYEEEE. Trimming removed 4 bases from V and 5 bases from J, with 9 bases in between. This CDR3 has 12 residues. The CDR3, as DNA: TGTGCCAGCAGCCTTCGGGGTACTGAAGCTTTCTTT. It is translated as CASSLRGTEAFF.

The chain has TRBV27 and TRBJ1-2, with TRBD1 identical over 9 bases. CDR1 is MNHEY, CDR2 SMNVEV, per germline (reference sequence). This CDR3 region has 15 residues. Trimming cost V 2 bases and J 4 bases; bases outside gene matches: 5. CDR3: CASSLDRGFPYGYTF. The CDR3 DNA sequence: TGTGCCAGCAGTTTAGACAGGGGGTTCCCCTATGGCTACACCTTC.

The chain employs TRBV7-8 and TRBJ2-2; D is perhaps TRBD1 (5 bases). The V gene lost 0 bases and the J gene lost 5 bases, with 13 bases spanning the gap. The CDR3 is 16 residues long. Germline assignment: CDR1 SGHVS and CDR2 FQNEAQ. DNA for the CDR3: TGTGCCAGCAGCTTAGCGCTGGCAGGGATGACCGGGGAGCTGTTTTTT. Its translation: CASSLALAGMTGELFF.

In nucleotides, the CDR3 is TGTGCCAGCAGCGTAGGCGGGACAGCCTCCTACGAGCAGTACTTC. It specifies CASSVGGTASYEQYF. The rearrangement links TRBV9 to TRBJ2-7; weak D call: TRBD1 (7 bases). The CDR3 is made up of 15 amino acids. The ends were cut back, 0 bases at V and 0 bases at J, with 10 bases in the middle. CDR1 is SGDLS, CDR2 YYNGEE, per germline.

The chain employs TRBV21-1 and TRBJ2-3; TRBD2 is the table's D call and was not checked against the DNA. TRBV21-1 is termed a pseudogene. The CDR3 runs 15 residues. CDR3 region: CASGLGGDYTDTQYF. CDR3 bases: TGTGCCAGCGGCCTCGGGGGGGACTACACAGATACGCAGTATTTT.